The present T cell receptor (beta chain) was sequenced within a study of blood T cells in healthy people across ages. Overall study findings and caveats: Whereas aged donors had fewer naive CD4+ cells, long-lived donors had more of them and higher diversity. Diversity estimated from one million T cells was considered an underestimate.

A word on this clonotype: The antigen is unknown.

Germline CDR1 SGHVS, CDR2 FQNEAQ. CDR3 length: 13 amino acids. With V trimmed by 5 bases and J by 5 bases, 3 bases remained unmatched. A second about 7 to 11 cycle PCR used barcoded and J-beta primers. Each CDR3 protein is one row after TCRdb ran MiXCR on the 5' RACE reads. Of more than 1.4 million distinct CDR3 sequences listed, 42% are singletons. Specimen: blood. This sequence was found in a woman younger than 30 in good health. The rearrangement joins TRBV7-8 to TRBJ2-3; 8 nucleotides agree with TRBD1. The CDR3 DNA sequence: TGTGCCAGCAGCCCCGGACAGGGAGATACGCAGTATTTT. This encodes CASSPGQGDTQYF. Drawing the rest from reference TRBV7-8 and TRBJ2-3, the complete variable domain is GAGVSQSPRYKVAKRGQDVALRCDPISGHVSLFWYQQALGQGPEFLTYFQNEAQLDKSGLPSDRFFAERPEGSVSTLKIQRTQQEDSAVYLCASSPGQGDTQYFGPGTRLTVL.